This paragraph covers one T cell receptor (beta chain) sequence. Its target is not known. Mouse germline and gene names are used. The read falls 1 residue short of the CDR3 end, and the missing part is taken from the germline J gene. This entry belongs to a study of tissue T cells after allogeneic stem cell transplantation. General observations from the study: TCR repertoires tracked anatomic similarity, regardless of disease or transplant status. In patients and mice, blood and spleen missed much of tissue repertoire. Across patients, clones rarely overlapped, yet motif clusters were shared tissue-specifically.

Germline CDR1 is KGHTA and CDR2 is FRNEEI. V lost 4 bases and J lost 0; bases outside the gene matches: 2. The CDR3 spans 15 residues. Time point here: mouse harvest day 14 after allogeneic transplant. Tail vein injection delivered 10^7 T-cell-depleted bone marrow cells and 10^6 splenic CD5+ T cells. CDR3 sequences, V/J genes, frequencies and template counts came from survey-depth TCRbeta sequencing. TCRdb keeps only in-frame clones here, not all; method: immunoSEQ multiplex PCR. In the table there are fewer than 5,500 clones, around 30% of which are singletons. This chain joins TRBV24 and TRBJ1-2, with TRBD1 matching over 10 bases. This clonotype was sampled from a female BALB/c mouse given C57BL/6 T cells with graft-versus-host disease after an allogeneic hematopoietic cell transplant. Sequencing was carried out using skin. The CDR3 region is CASSRDRGANSDYTF. The sequenced part of the CDR3 DNA is TGTGCCAGCAGTCGGGACAGGGGTGCAAACTCCGACTACACC.